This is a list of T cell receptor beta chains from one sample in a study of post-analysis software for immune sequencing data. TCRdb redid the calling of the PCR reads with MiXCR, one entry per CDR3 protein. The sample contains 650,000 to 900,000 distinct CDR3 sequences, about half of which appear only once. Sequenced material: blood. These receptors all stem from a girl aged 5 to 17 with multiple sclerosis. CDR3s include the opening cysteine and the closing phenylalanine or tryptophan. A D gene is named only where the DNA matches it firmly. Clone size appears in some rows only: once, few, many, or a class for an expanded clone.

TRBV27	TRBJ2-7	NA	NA	TGTGCCAGCAGAGGCGTCAATTTCTACGAGCAGTACTTC	CASRGVNFYEQYF
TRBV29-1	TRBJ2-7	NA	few	TGCAGCGTGCAGGGAAGGGCCTACGAGCAGTACTTC	CSVQGRAYEQYF
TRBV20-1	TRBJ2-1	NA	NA	TGCAGTGCTAGAGATCCGCGGGCTGCATACAATGAGCAGTTCTTC	CSARDPRAAYNEQFF
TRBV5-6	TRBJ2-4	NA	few	TGTGCCAGCAGCCGTTATACCCCCGCAAACATTCAGTACTTC	CASSRYTPANIQYF
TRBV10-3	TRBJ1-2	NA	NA	TGTGCCACCCTTCCCGGGACTGCGAGCTATGGCTACACCTTC	CATLPGTASYGYTF
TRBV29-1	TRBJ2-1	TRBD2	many	TGCAGCGTCCTGACTAGCGGGAGACACAATGAGCAGTTCTTC	CSVLTSGRHNEQFF
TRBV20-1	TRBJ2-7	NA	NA	TGCAGTGCTAGAAGGGTGAGCTCCTACGAGCAGTACTTC	CSARRVSSYEQYF
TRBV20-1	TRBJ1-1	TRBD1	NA	TGCAGTGCCCAGGGGGCAGGCACTGAAGCTTTCTTT	CSAQGAGTEAFF
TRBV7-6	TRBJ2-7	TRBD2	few	TGTGCCAGCAGCACCTCCCCCGGGAGGGCCTACGAGCAGTACTTC	CASSTSPGRAYEQYF
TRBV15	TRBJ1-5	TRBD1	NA	TGTGCCACCAGCCCTGGACAGGGGTCTTCCAATCAGCCCCAGCATTTT	CATSPGQGSSNQPQHF
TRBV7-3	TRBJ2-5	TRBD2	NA	TGTGCCAGCAGCTTGGGGACTAGCGGGAACAATGAGCAGTACTTC	CASSLGTSGNNEQYF
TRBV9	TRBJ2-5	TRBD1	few	TGTGCCAGCAGCGCCGGGACAGGGAGGGAGCAGTACTTC	CASSAGTGREQYF
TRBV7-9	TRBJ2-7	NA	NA	TGTGCCAGCAGCTTATGGGCGGGCGGACACTTACCCTACGAGCAGTACTTC	CASSLWAGGHLPYEQYF
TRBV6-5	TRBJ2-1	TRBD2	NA	TGTGCCAGCAGTTACGCGGGAGGCCCTAACAATGAGCAGTTCTTC	CASSYAGGPNNEQFF
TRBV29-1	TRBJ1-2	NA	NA	TGCAGTACATCCCGAACAGCCGGCTACACCTTC	CSTSRTAGYTF
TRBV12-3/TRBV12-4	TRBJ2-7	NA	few	TGTGCCAGCAGCCCAAGAAGACTCGGGGACGAGCAGTACTTC	CASSPRRLGDEQYF
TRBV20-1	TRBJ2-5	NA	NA	TGCAGTGCCCGAGATGGGGCAGGCCCCCAAGAGACCCAGTATTTC	CSARDGAGPQETQYF
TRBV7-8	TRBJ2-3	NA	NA	TGTGCCAGCAGCTTAGGTCGGGGAGGCGATACGCAGTATTTT	CASSLGRGGDTQYF
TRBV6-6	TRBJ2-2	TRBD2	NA	TGTGCCAGCGGCTTGGGGCTAGCGGGGAACACCGGGGAGCTGTTTTTT	CASGLGLAGNTGELFF
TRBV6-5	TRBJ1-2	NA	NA	TGTGCCAGCAGTTTGGCCCGGGGGTGGGATGGCTACACCTTC	CASSLARGWDGYTF
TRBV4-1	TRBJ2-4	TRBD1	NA	TGCGCCAGCAGCCCCGTCCCGGGACAGGGGCCGGTAGCCAAAAACATTCAGTACTTC	CASSPVPGQGPVAKNIQYF
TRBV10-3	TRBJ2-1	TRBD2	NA	TGTGCCATCAGTGATTCGGGACTAGCGGTTAGCTCCTACAATGAGCAGTTCTTC	CAISDSGLAVSSYNEQFF
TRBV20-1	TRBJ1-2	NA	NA	TGCAGTGCTAGTGGGCCAGGGTTAAACTATGGCTACACCTTC	CSASGPGLNYGYTF
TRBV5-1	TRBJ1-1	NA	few	TGCGCCAGCAGCTTGGACAGATTGAACACTGAAGCTTTCTTT	CASSLDRLNTEAFF
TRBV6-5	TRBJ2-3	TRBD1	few	TGTGCCAGCAGTTACGAGGGACAGGGTGCAGATACGCAGTATTTT	CASSYEGQGADTQYF
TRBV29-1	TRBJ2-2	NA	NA	TGCAGCGTTGAGGCGGGCGGTGGCGGGGAGCTGTTTTTT	CSVEAGGGGELFF
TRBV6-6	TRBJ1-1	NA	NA	TGTGCCAGCCGGGGGGAGAAGAACACTGAAGCTTTCTTT	CASRGEKNTEAFF
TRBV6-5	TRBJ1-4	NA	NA	TGTGCCAGCAGTTACCGTTGGCCGGTCAGGGATGAAAAACTGTTTTTT	CASSYRWPVRDEKLFF
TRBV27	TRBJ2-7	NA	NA	TGTGCCAGCAGCCCAGGGACGGGGGAGTACTTC	CASSPGTGEYF
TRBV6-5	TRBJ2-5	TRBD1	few	TGTGCCAGCAGTCGAGGGACAGGACCACAAGAGACCCAGTACTTC	CASSRGTGPQETQYF
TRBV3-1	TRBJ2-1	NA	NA	TGTGCCAGCAGCCAAGAGGGGGCTGAGCAGTTCTTC	CASSQEGAEQFF
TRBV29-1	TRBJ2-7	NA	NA	TGCAGCGTTGAGGGGGTTGGTGGGTACGAGCAGTACTTC	CSVEGVGGYEQYF
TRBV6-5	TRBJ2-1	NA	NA	TGTGCCAGCAGTTACTCGCGGGCGGGGAGCTCCAACAATGAGCAGTTCTTC	CASSYSRAGSSNNEQFF
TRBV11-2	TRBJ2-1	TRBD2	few	TGTGCCAGCAGCACGCTAGCGGGCCCTTCCTACAATGAGCAGTTCTTC	CASSTLAGPSYNEQFF
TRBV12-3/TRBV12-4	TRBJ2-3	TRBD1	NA	TGTGCCAGCAGTCGCCGGACAGGGGGCACAGATGCGCAGTATTTT	CASSRRTGGTDAQYF
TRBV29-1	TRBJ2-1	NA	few	TGCAGCGTTGAAGACGGGCAGGCCAAGCAGTTCTTC	CSVEDGQAKQFF
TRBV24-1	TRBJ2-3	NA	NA	TGTGCCACCAGTGTTAGCGGAGGCACAGATACGCAGTATTTT	CATSVSGGTDTQYF
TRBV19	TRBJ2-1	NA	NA	TGTGCCAGTAGTATAGATAACAATGAGCAGTTCTTC	CASSIDNNEQFF
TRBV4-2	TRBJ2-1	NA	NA	TGTGCCAGCAGCCGGCACAACTATAATGAGCAGTTCTTC	CASSRHNYNEQFF
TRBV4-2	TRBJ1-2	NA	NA	TGTGCCAGCAGCCAACTCCGGTCATGGGGCTTGAATGGCTACACCTTC	CASSQLRSWGLNGYTF
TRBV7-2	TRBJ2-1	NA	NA	TGTGCCAGCAGCTTAGTTCCAGGCAGGCCCAACAATGAGCAGTTCTTC	CASSLVPGRPNNEQFF
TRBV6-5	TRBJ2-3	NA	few	TGTGCCAGCAGATCAACAGGGTTGAATACGCAGTATTTT	CASRSTGLNTQYF
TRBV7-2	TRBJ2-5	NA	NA	TGTGCCAGCAGCTTCCTTTTTTGGGGATTAGAGACCCAGTACTTC	CASSFLFWGLETQYF
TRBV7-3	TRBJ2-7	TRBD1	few	TGTGCCAGCAGCTTAGCCCCACCGGGACAGGGAGGTGAGCAGTACTTC	CASSLAPPGQGGEQYF
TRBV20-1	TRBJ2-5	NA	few	TGCAGTGCTCACCCAGCGGGTCAAGAGACCCAGTACTTC	CSAHPAGQETQYF
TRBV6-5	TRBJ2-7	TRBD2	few	TGTGCCAGCAGACCCAAACTAGCGGGAGATTCCGAGCAGTACTTC	CASRPKLAGDSEQYF
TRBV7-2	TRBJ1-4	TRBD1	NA	TGTGCCAGCAGGCGTACGACAGGGGGGTTTCCTAATGAAAAACTGTTTTTT	CASRRTTGGFPNEKLFF